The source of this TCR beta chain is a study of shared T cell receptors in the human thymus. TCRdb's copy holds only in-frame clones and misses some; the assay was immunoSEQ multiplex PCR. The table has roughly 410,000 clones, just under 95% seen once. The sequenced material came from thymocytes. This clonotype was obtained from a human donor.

The CDR3 nucleotides read TGCGCCAGCAGCTATGAAGGGAGTTACGAGCAGTACTTC. Protein: CASSYEGSYEQYF. The chain is built from TRBV5-1 and TRBJ2-7; D may be TRBD2 (5 bases). The CDR3 length is 13 residues. Germline values: CDR1 SGHRS, CDR2 YFSETQ. V lost 3 bases, J lost 4 bases, and 11 bases lay in between.